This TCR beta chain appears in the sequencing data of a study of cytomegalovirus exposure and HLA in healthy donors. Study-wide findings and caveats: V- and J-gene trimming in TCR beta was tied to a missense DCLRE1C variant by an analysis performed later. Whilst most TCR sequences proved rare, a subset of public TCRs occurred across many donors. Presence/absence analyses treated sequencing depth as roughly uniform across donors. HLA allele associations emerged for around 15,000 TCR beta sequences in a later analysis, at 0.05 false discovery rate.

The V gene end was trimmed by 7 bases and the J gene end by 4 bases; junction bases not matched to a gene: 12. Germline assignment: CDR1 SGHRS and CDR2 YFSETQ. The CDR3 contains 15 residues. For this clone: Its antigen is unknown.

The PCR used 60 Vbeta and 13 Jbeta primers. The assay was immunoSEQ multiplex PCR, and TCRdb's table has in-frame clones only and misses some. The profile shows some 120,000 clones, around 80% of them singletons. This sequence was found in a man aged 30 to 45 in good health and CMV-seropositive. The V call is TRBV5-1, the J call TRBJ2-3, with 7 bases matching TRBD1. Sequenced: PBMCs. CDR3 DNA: TGCGCCAGCGGGACCGGACAGGTATCCCCAGATACGCAGTATTTT. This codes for CASGTGQVSPDTQYF.